This T cell receptor beta chain was recorded in a study of shared clonotypes between healthy human individuals. Samples underwent the assay at deep level. Sequencing used immunoSEQ multiplex PCR; TCRdb keeps in-frame clones, though not all of them. Of 2 million to 2.5 million clones in the sample, about 92% were seen once. It was CD45RO-negative cells, positively selected for CCR7, that made up naive CD8 cells, with terminally differentiated effector memory CD45RA+ cells excluded. This clone was observed a handful of times. The clonotype comes from a man in his late teens or twenties in good health. Some clones in this sample may be carry-over from other donors' samples. Sequencing was carried out using naive CD8+ T cells from PBMCs.

CDR3 bases: TGTGCCATCACCGAGGGGATCGGCTACACCTTC. Residues: CAITEGIGYTF. V usage is TRBV10-3 and J usage is TRBJ1-2; tentatively, D is TRBD1 (5 bases). V dropped 7 bases and J dropped 8 bases, with 11 bases sitting between them. From germline, CDR1 is ENHRY and CDR2 SYGVKD. This CDR3 is built from 11 residues.